The 21 T cell receptor beta chains presented below share a single source sample, sequenced in a study of T-cell reconstitution after alpha-beta-depleted transplantation in children. During its preparation, the TCRbeta library received unique molecular identifiers. TCRdb reanalysed the PCR reads using MiXCR and keeps one entry per CDR3 protein. This table has 250,000 to 300,000 distinct CDR3 sequences, over 8% appearing once. This sample comprised PBMCs from the stem cell graft donor, obtained from the stem cell graft. Receptor source: a human donor who donated a stem cell graft to a child with SCID.

The J gene is TRBJ2-7, the V gene TRBV6-1; tentatively, D is TRBD1 (6 bases). V lost 10 bases and J lost 2, with 24 bases in between. This CDR3 spans 16 amino acids. Per the germline V gene, CDR1 is MNHNS and CDR2 is SASEGT. The CDR3 loop reads CATILDRRLAAYEQYF. The CDR3, as DNA: TGTGCCACTATCCTCGACAGGAGGCTTGCCGCCTACGAGCAGTACTTC.

This chain links TRBV12-3 or TRBV12-4 with TRBJ1-2; no firm D call. The CDR3 is 15 residues long. V lost 0 bases and J 1 base, leaving 9 bases between the germline ends. The CDR3 coding sequence is TGTGCCAGCAGTTTAGCGCGGATAATTAACTATGGCTACACCTTC. Encoded protein: CASSLARIINYGYTF.

This clonotype was observed at least ten times. Mismatch with germline at one junction end may stem from a read error. The rearrangement joins TRBV12-3 or TRBV12-4 to TRBJ2-3, with TRBD1 identical over 10 bases. The CDR3 is 15 residues long. DNA for the CDR3: TGTGCCAGCAGCTTAGGACAGGGGGGCACAGATACGCAGTATTTT. This sequence encodes CASSLGQGGTDTQYF.

This clonotype was recorded many times. This chain uses TRBV2 with TRBJ1-1; 7 bases fit TRBD1. With 7 bases clipped from V and 0 bases from J, the junction kept 5 bases outside the gene matches. Germline CDR1 SNHLY, CDR2 FYNNEI. The CDR3 consists of 14 residues. DNA for the CDR3: TGTGCCAGCAAGGTCGGACAGGTGAACACTGAAGCTTTCTTT. Translated: CASKVGQVNTEAFF.

This clonotype was observed at least ten times. This sequence joins TRBV3-1 and TRBJ2-3; possibly TRBD1 for D (6 bases). The V and J ends lost 1 base and 2 bases respectively, with 13 bases between them. CDR1 LGHDT and CDR2 YNNKEL come from the germline V gene (reference sequence). The CDR3 is 16 amino acids. CDR3 sequence (DNA): TGTGCCAGCAGCCAAGCCAGCCCGGGACACACAGATACGCAGTATTTT. Residues: CASSQASPGHTDTQYF.

The rearrangement uses TRBV20-1 and TRBJ2-2, with 7 bases identical to TRBD2. V shed 5 bases, J shed 3 bases, and the junction held 6 bases outside the gene matches. The germline gives CDR1 DFQATT, CDR2 SNEGSKA (reference sequence). This CDR3 spans 14 amino acids. The CDR3 sequence: CSAPARGYTGELFF. The DNA for the CDR3 is TGCAGTGCTCCCGCGCGGGGGTACACCGGGGAGCTGTTTTTT.

This clonotype came up many times. Germline and junction disagree at one end, which may indicate a read error. The CDR3 region has the DNA TGTGCCAGCAGCCGAGAAGAGACCCAGTACTTC. Translating it yields CASSREETQYF. The chain uses TRBV5-1 and TRBJ2-5; unclear D gene. CDR1 SGHRS and CDR2 YFSETQ come from the germline V gene. The CDR3 contains 11 residues.

About this clonotype itself: One end of the junction varies from germline; a read error may be responsible. V usage is TRBV7-7 and J usage is TRBJ2-7; D is unclear. This CDR3 has 13 residues. In germline, CDR1 is SSHAT, CDR2 FNYEAQ (reference sequence). The CDR3 bases are TGTGCTAGCAGCTTAGACCGGTGGTACGAGCAGTACTTC. This translates into CASSLDRWYEQYF.

This rearrangement joins TRBV20-1 to TRBJ2-7; D not resolved. Germline V gene sequence: CDR1 DFQATT, CDR2 SNEGSKA (reference sequence). This CDR3 has 12 amino acids. V lost 3 bases and J 6 bases, leaving 12 bases between the germline ends. This CDR3 reads CSARSTVFEQYF. In DNA form, the CDR3 reads TGCAGTGCTAGGTCGACGGTCTTCGAGCAGTACTTC.

The sample holds many counts of this clonotype. The chain carries TRBV5-1 and TRBJ2-1; 7 bases line up with TRBD2. Germline loops: CDR1 SGHRS, CDR2 YFSETQ. Unmatched junction bases numbered 8, after V lost 4 bases and J lost 7 bases. This CDR3 has 14 amino acids. CDR3 loop: CASSATTSVNEQFF. CDR3 sequence (DNA): TGCGCCAGCAGCGCAACAACTAGCGTTAATGAGCAGTTCTTC.

This chain links TRBV20-1 with TRBJ1-5; 10 bases are shared with TRBD1. Germline assignment: CDR1 DFQATT and CDR2 SNEGSKA (reference sequence). V gave up 2 bases and J gave up 3 bases; unmatched junction bases: 4. CDR3 length equals 15 residues. CDR3 loop: CSARPGQGINQPQHF. The CDR3 DNA is TGCAGTGCTAGACCGGGACAGGGGATCAATCAGCCCCAGCATTTT.

This clonotype was counted at least ten times. The V call is TRBV10-2, the J call TRBJ1-2, with D possibly matching TRBD1 (6 bases). The CDR3 has 13 residues. Trimming cost V 3 bases and J 7 bases, with 12 bases left between them. Germline CDR1 WSHSY, CDR2 SAAADI. The CDR3 loop reads CASSEQGVGGYTF. CDR3 nucleotide sequence: TGCGCCAGCAGTGAACAGGGAGTAGGTGGCTACACCTTC.

This clonotype was detected only a few times. This chain joins TRBV11-2 and TRBJ2-7; D is possibly TRBD2 (6 bases). Looked up from germline, CDR1 is SGHAT and CDR2 is FQNNGV. V lost 0 bases, J lost 0 bases, and 12 bases lay in between. The CDR3 is made up of 16 amino acids. The CDR3 loop reads CASSLERGTGSYEQYF. The DNA for the CDR3 is TGTGCCAGCAGCTTAGAACGCGGGACTGGCTCCTACGAGCAGTACTTC.

This clonotype was found a few times. The chain joins TRBV3-1 to TRBJ2-1; D might be TRBD1 (6 bases). The germline V gene has CDR1 LGHDT and CDR2 YNNKEL (reference sequence). Trimming removed 4 bases from V and 5 bases from J, with 21 bases in between. The CDR3 runs to 17 residues. The DNA of the CDR3 is TGTGCCAGCAGCCTTAACCCGACAGGTGTAAGAGACAATGAGCAGTTCTTC. Residues: CASSLNPTGVRDNEQFF.

This clonotype was recorded many times. V is TRBV9 and J is TRBJ2-1; D gene ambiguous. Germline values: CDR1 SGDLS, CDR2 YYNGEE. This CDR3 contains 13 residues. V lost 1 base and J lost 4, with 6 bases in between. For the CDR3, the DNA is TGTGCCAGCAGCGTAAACGGGTACAATGAGCAGTTCTTC. The encoded protein is CASSVNGYNEQFF.

There are a few counts of this clonotype. The chain links TRBV7-2 to TRBJ2-1; the D call may be TRBD1 or TRBD2 (6 bases each). Germline assignment: CDR1 SGHTA and CDR2 FQGNSA. Trimming removed 5 bases from V and 4 bases from J, with 18 bases in between. The CDR3 sequence is 16 residues long. For the CDR3, the DNA is TGTGCCAGCAGCCGACTGTGGGGGGCGGGGTACAATGAGCAGTTCTTC. Residues: CASSRLWGAGYNEQFF.

This clonotype showed up just a few times. V usage is TRBV12-3 or TRBV12-4 and J usage is TRBJ1-5, with D possibly TRBD1 on 5 matching bases. V was shortened by 7 bases and J by 7 bases, with 14 bases between the two germline ends. The length of the CDR3 is 13 residues. CDR3 DNA sequence: TGTGCCAGCACTTTTAGCGAGGGGCAGCCCCAGCATTTT. The encoded protein is CASTFSEGQPQHF.

This clonotype appeared a few times. The genes are TRBV3-1 and TRBJ2-7; D is ambiguous. Trimming took off 2 bases at V and 2 bases at J, with 4 bases between the two ends. This CDR3 contains 12 residues. Germline V CDR1 and CDR2: LGHDT, YNNKEL (reference sequence). CDR3 residues: CASSQRAYEQYF. The CDR3 DNA reads as TGTGCCAGCAGCCAACGAGCCTACGAGCAGTACTTC.

This clonotype was counted ten times or more. V and J are TRBV12-3 or TRBV12-4 and TRBJ1-6; possibly TRBD1 for D (6 bases). The V gene lost 5 bases and the J gene lost 6 bases, with 14 bases spanning the gap. The CDR3 is 15 amino acids. The DNA for the CDR3 is TGTGCCAGCAGTAAAACAGGGATTTTTAATTCACCCCTCCACTTT. Encoded protein: CASSKTGIFNSPLHF.

This clonotype was counted at least ten times. The chain has TRBV27 and TRBJ2-1; perhaps TRBD1 as D (5 bases). CDR3 size: 16 residues. Germline-derived CDR1 and CDR2 are MNHEY and SMNVEV (reference sequence). Trimming left V 4 bases short and J 4 bases short, with 17 bases between. This chain's CDR3 is CASSSPGGALYNEQFF. CDR3 DNA sequence: TGTGCCAGCAGTTCCCCAGGTGGGGCCCTTTACAATGAGCAGTTCTTC.

V is TRBV4-2 and J is TRBJ2-3, with D tentatively TRBD1 (7 bases). CDR3 length equals 16 residues. V lost 0 bases and J 3 bases, leaving 13 bases between the germline ends. In germline, CDR1 is LGHNA, CDR2 YNFKEQ. CDR3 sequence: CASSQDPTGRTDTQYF. The CDR3 nucleotides read TGTGCCAGCAGCCAAGATCCGACAGGGAGGACAGATACGCAGTATTTT.